This TCR beta chain comes out of a study of T-cell memory formation after mild COVID-19. Findings of the study overall: Researchers found some responding clones in pre-infection memory, a sign that cross-reactive memory joined. The study found contracting CD4+ clones mainly in CM and EM and contracting CD8+ clones in EMRA. Confirmation of SARS-CoV-2 specificity was lacking for second-wave clones peaking day 37.

Using constant-segment primers, 5'RACE produced TCR alpha and TCR beta cDNA libraries carrying sample barcodes and UMIs. TCRdb reanalysed the 5' RACE reads using MiXCR and keeps one entry per CDR3 protein. The profile covers over 300,000 distinct CDR3 sequences, with 20% to 25% appearing a single time and roughly 23% taken by the ten largest. CDR1 is SGHRS, CDR2 YFSETQ, per germline. V lost 6 bases to trimming and J lost 3 bases; unmatched junction nucleotides: 7. This CDR3 is 15 amino acids long. This clonotype has more than one count but fewer than ten. The target antigen is unknown. This chain links TRBV5-1 with TRBJ2-3; TRBD2 matches at 10 bases. This clonotype was obtained from a young man who had mild COVID-19 (a few samples of this study predate the infection). Cell type and time point are not known. Input material: PBMCs or a T cell subset sorted from them (not recorded which). In DNA form, the CDR3 reads TGCGCCAGCAATCGGCGGGGACTAGCGACAGATACGCAGTATTTT. This gives the protein CASNRRGLATDTQYF. The full variable domain, rest sourced from reference TRBV5-1 and TRBJ2-3, is KAGVTQTPRYLIKTRGQQVTLSCSPISGHRSVSWYQQTPGQGLQFLFEYFSETQRNKGNFPGRFSGRQFSNSRSEMNVSTLELGDSALYLCASNRRGLATDTQYFGPGTRLTVL.